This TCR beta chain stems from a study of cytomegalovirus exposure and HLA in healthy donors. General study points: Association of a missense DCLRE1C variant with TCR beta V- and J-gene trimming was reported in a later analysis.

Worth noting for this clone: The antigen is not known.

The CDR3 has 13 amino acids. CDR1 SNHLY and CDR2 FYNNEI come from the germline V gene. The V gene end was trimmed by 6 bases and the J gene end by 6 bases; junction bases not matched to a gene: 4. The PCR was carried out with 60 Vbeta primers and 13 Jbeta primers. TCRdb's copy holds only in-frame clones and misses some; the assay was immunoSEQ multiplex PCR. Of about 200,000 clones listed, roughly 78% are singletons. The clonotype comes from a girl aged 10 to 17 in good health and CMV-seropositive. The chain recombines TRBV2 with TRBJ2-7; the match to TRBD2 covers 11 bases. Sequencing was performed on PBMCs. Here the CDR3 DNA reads TGTGCCAGCAGAGGACTAGCGGGCGTCGAGCAGTACTTC. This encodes CASRGLAGVEQYF.